A selection of T cell receptor beta chains follows, all from one sample in a study of cytomegalovirus exposure and HLA in healthy donors. Measured with immunoSEQ multiplex PCR; TCRdb has only the in-frame clones, and not every one. The data hold roughly 200,000 clones, with roughly 90% observed a single time. Sequencing input: PBMCs. All receptors come from a woman between 25 and 40 years old in good health and CMV-seronegative. CDR3s include the opening cysteine and the closing phenylalanine or tryptophan. Size is omitted from some rows. Given values are once, few, many or a class for expanded clones.

clone_size,j_call,v_call,cdr3_length,cdr3_aa
.,TRBJ2-5,TRBV4-1,15,CASSRGAGFSETQYF
.,TRBJ1-2,TRBV6-1,12,CASSGGGYGYTF
.,TRBJ2-5,TRBV6-6,13,CASSEDRGGTQYF
.,TRBJ2-7,TRBV28,12,CASNPGGGEQYF
.,TRBJ2-7,TRBV7-2,14,CASSYYGQAYEQYF
.,TRBJ2-1,TRBV6-1,14,CATSERASLYEQFF
.,TRBJ2-5,TRBV5-1,15,CASSAGREVKETQYF
.,TRBJ2-3,TRBV7-3,13,CASSPRDTDTQYF
.,TRBJ2-3,TRBV7-9,17,CASSSEAGDRSTDTQYF
.,TRBJ2-2,TRBV9,16,CASSVTGGSYTGELFF
once,TRBJ1-5,TRBV2,16,CASSEAPQGRHQPQHF
once,TRBJ2-1,TRBV5-8,14,CASSLGPGEGGQFF
.,TRBJ2-2,TRBV4-1,17,CASSQAQRGRNTGELFF
.,TRBJ1-4,TRBV5-6,16,CASSLQGAGTNEKLFF
.,TRBJ2-3,TRBV28,16,CASSRRLAGEPDTQYF
.,TRBJ2-1,TRBV10-2,14,CASSDSAGEDEQFF
.,TRBJ1-1,TRBV5-1,14,CASSLLEETTEAFF
.,TRBJ1-4,TRBV29-1,14,CSAKTGAANEKLFF
.,TRBJ2-5,TRBV11-2,14,CASSDWVRQETQYF
.,TRBJ2-1,TRBV5-1,15,CASSGPGQGSNEQFF
.,TRBJ2-5,TRBV2,14,CASSVGGGGETQYF
once,TRBJ1-1,TRBV5-6,13,CASSQIVNTEAFF
few,TRBJ2-4,TRBV5-8,15,CASSFLQGGAHIQYF
once,TRBJ2-1,TRBV27,15,CASSALGLAGGEQFF
.,TRBJ2-5,TRBV5-6,14,CASSSGTLQETQYF
.,TRBJ1-4,TRBV7-9,13,CASSLLNGEKLFF
.,TRBJ1-2,TRBV5-4,13,CASSLETDYGYTF
.,TRBJ2-7,TRBV28,14,CASSLVRLAYEQYF
.,TRBJ1-2,TRBV7-2,12,CASSWAGGGYTF
.,TRBJ2-7,TRBV28,14,CASSGFSLWHEQYF
.,TRBJ2-3,TRBV5-1,16,CASSPGIAGVGDTQYF
once,TRBJ2-3,TRBV2,17,CASSGDGAGVSTDTQYF
.,TRBJ2-7,TRBV30,13,CAWRPKETYEQYF
.,TRBJ2-7,TRBV28,15,CASSHTVKGTYEQYF
.,TRBJ2-3,TRBV29-1,14,CSAKTSGNTDTQYF